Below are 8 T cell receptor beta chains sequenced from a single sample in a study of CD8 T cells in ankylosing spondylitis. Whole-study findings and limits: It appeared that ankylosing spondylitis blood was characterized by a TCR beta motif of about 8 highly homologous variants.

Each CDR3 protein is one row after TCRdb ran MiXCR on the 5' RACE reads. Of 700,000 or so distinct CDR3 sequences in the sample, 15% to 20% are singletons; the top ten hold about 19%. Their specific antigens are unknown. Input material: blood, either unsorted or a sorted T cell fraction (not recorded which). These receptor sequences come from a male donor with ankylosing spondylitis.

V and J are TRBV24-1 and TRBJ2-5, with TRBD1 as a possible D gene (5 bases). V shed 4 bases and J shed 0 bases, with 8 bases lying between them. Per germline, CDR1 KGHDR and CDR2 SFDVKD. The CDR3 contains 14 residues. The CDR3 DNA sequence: TGTGCCACCAGTGAAGACAGATACCAAGAGACCCAGTACTTC. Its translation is CATSEDRYQETQYF.

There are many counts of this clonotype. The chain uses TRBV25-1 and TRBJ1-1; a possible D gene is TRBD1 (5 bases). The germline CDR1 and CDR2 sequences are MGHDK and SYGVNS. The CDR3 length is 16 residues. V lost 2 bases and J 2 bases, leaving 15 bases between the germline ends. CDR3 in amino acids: CASSERAARDNTEAFF. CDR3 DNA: TGTGCCAGCAGTGAAAGGGCGGCCAGGGATAACACTGAAGCTTTCTTT.

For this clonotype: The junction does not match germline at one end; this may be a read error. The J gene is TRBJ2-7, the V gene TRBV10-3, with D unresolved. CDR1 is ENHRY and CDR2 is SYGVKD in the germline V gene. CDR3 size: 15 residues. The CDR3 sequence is CAISDPQLRNSRRNF. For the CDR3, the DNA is TGTGCCATCAGTGACCCACAATTGAGGAACAGTAGGCGTAACTTC.

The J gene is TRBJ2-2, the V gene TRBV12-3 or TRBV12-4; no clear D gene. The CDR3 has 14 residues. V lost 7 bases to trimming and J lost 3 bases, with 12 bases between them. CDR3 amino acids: CASTLVGYTGELFF. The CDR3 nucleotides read TGTGCCAGCACCCTAGTGGGGTACACCGGGGAGCTGTTTTTT.

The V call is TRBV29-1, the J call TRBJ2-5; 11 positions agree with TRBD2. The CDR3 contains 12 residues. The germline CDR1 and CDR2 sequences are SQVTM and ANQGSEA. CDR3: CSKTSGEETQYF. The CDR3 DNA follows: TGCAGTAAGACTAGCGGGGAAGAGACCCAGTACTTC.

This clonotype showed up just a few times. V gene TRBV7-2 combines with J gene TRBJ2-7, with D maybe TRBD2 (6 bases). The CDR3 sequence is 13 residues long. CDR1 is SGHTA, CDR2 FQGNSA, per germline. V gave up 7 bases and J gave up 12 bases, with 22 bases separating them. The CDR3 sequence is CASKPGTGLSVYF. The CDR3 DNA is TGTGCCAGCAAACCTGGGACTGGCCTCTCGGTGTACTTC.

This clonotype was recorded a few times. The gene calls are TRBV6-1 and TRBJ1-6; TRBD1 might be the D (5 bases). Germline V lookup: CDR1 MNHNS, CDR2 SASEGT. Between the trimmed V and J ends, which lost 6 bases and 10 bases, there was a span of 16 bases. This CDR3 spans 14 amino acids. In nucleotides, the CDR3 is TGTGCCAGCAGGCAAGACGGGACCTACTCACCCCTCCACTTT. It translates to CASRQDGTYSPLHF.

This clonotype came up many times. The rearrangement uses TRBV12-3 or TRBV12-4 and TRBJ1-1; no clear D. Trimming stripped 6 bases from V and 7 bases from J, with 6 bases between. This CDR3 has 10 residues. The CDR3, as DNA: TGTGCCAGCAGCATTCGTGAAGCTTTCTTT. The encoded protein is CASSIREAFF.